Sequencing of this T cell receptor (beta chain) was carried out in a study of blood T cell repertoires in COVID-19. Sequencing was performed with immunoSEQ multiplex PCR; in TCRdb, only in-frame clones are kept and a portion is missing. The table shows a few hundred thousand clones, with 84% occurring only once. Germline V lookup: CDR1 DFQATT, CDR2 SNEGSKA (reference sequence). CDR3 length equals 14 residues. The V and J ends lost 3 bases and 6 bases respectively, with 17 bases between them. The source of this sequence is a person aged 65 to 85 with COVID-19, enrolled during active disease. The sequenced sample consisted of peripheral blood. The chain uses TRBV20-1 and TRBJ1-2; D might be TRBD1 (6 bases). CDR3 in amino acids: CSASGGQGVDGYTF. In nucleotides, the CDR3 is TGCAGTGCTAGTGGGGGGCAAGGTGTTGATGGCTACACCTTC.